Below, 20 T cell receptor beta chains from the same sample are listed, as sequenced in a study of T cell responses to AZD1222 COVID-19 vaccine. Some clones are missing from TCRdb's copy, which holds only in-frame ones; the method was immunoSEQ multiplex PCR. The table lists nearly 110,000 clones, about 89% of them singletons, with under 7% in the top ten. The material was peripheral blood, obtained on day 0 of AZD1222 vaccination. These receptor sequences come from an adult in good health.

CDR3 sequence (DNA): TGTGCCATCAGTGAGTCGTCGGGCGTCACAGATACGCAGTATTTT. Translation gives CAISESSGVTDTQYF. The chain has TRBV10-3 and TRBJ2-3, with D uncertain. V was shortened by 0 bases and J by 2 bases, with 9 bases between the two germline ends. Germline V gene sequence: CDR1 ENHRY, CDR2 SYGVKD. There are 15 residues in the CDR3.

In DNA form, the CDR3 reads TGTGCCTGGAGTGTAGGGCAGGGGTCCTACAATGAGCAGTTCTTC. Amino acids: CAWSVGQGSYNEQFF. J is TRBJ2-1 and V is TRBV30, with a weak D call TRBD1 (6 bases). Germline V gene data show CDR1 as GTSNPN and CDR2 as SVGIG (reference sequence). This CDR3 is built from 15 residues. The V gene lost 0 bases and the J gene lost 1 base, with 10 bases spanning the gap.

The chain links TRBV28 to TRBJ1-6; 10 bases are a match to TRBD1. The V gene end was trimmed by 4 bases and the J gene end by 0 bases; junction bases not matched to a gene: 12. Germline values: CDR1 MDHEN, CDR2 SYDVKM. The CDR3 is made up of 20 amino acids. CDR3 coding DNA: TGTGCCAGCAGTTCCCAACACGACAGGGGGCCTAGCTCCTATAATTCACCCCTCCACTTT. Its protein is CASSSQHDRGPSSYNSPLHF.

This chain joins TRBV3-1 (or the pseudogene TRBV3-2) and TRBJ2-1, with a possible D match to TRBD1 (5 bases). This CDR3 spans 14 amino acids. Germline CDR1 and CDR2: LGHDT and YNNKEL (reference sequence). V was shortened by 4 bases and J by 5 bases, with 12 bases between the two germline ends. CDR3 sequence: CASSLAARDNEQFF. The CDR3 DNA is TGTGCCAGCAGCCTCGCAGCCAGGGACAATGAGCAGTTCTTC.

A single count supports this clone. The J gene is TRBJ2-3, the V gene TRBV7-2, with D maybe TRBD2 (5 bases). The CDR3 contains 16 residues. Germline V gene sequence: CDR1 SGHTA, CDR2 FQGNSA. Trimming took 1 base from V and 2 from J, leaving 13 bases between them. The CDR3 DNA is TGTGCCAGCAGCTTAGGAGCGGAGCGCCTCACAGATACGCAGTATTTT. It yields the protein CASSLGAERLTDTQYF.

The rearrangement uses TRBV7-3 and TRBJ2-7, with 8 bases fitting TRBD1. The J segment lost 3 bases and the V segment lost 5 bases, leaving 12 bases of the junction unmatched. The CDR3 has 16 amino acids. CDR1 is SGHTA, CDR2 FQGTGA, per germline. DNA of the CDR3: TGTGCCAGCAGCATTAGACCGGGACAGGTTAGCTACGAGCAGTACTTC. Translation: CASSIRPGQVSYEQYF.

This chain connects TRBV11-3 to TRBJ1-4, with 8 positions matching TRBD1. The CDR3 is 14 residues long. Germline V lookup: CDR1 SGHNT, CDR2 YENEEA. Losses at the gene ends were 4 bases for V and 8 bases for J; bases not matched to a gene: 6. The CDR3 region has the DNA TGTGCCAGCAGCTCCGGGACAGGTTGGGAAAAACTGTTTTTT. Protein sequence: CASSSGTGWEKLFF.

The rearrangement links TRBV18 to TRBJ2-3, with D possibly matching TRBD2 (6 bases). The germline V gene has CDR1 KGHSH and CDR2 LQKENI. Trimming removed 2 bases at V and 2 bases at J, with 11 bases between. This CDR3 is 15 amino acids long. For the CDR3, the DNA is TGTGCCAGCTCACCAGGGGGGTTCTACACAGATACGCAGTATTTT. Its translation is CASSPGGFYTDTQYF. The complete variable domain, with remaining parts taken from reference TRBV18 and TRBJ2-3, reads NAGVMQNPRHLVRRRGQEARLRCSPMKGHSHVYWYRQLPEEGLKFMVYLQKENIIDESGMPKERFSAEFPKEGPSILRIQQVVRGDSAAYFCASSPGGFYTDTQYFGPGTRLTVL.

Only one count was recorded for this clone. The chain recombines TRBV25-1 with TRBJ2-1; TRBD2 matches 8 bases. There are 16 residues in the CDR3. The J segment lost 5 bases and the V segment lost 4 bases, leaving 10 bases of the junction unmatched. Germline CDR1 MGHDK, CDR2 SYGVNS. The CDR3 DNA is TGTGCCAGCAGTGGCTATCTAGCGGGCTTTGACAATGAGCAGTTCTTC. Its translation: CASSGYLAGFDNEQFF.

This rearrangement joins TRBV9 to TRBJ1-2; unclear D gene. The CDR3 has 14 residues. Trimming pared 2 bases from V and 0 bases from J, leaving 8 bases between. Germline CDR1 is SGDLS and CDR2 is YYNGEE. The CDR3 sequence: CASSVDGTNYGYTF. In DNA, the CDR3 is TGTGCCAGCAGCGTTGATGGGACTAACTATGGCTACACCTTC.

The J gene is TRBJ1-2, the V gene TRBV3-1 (or the pseudogene TRBV3-2); D is unclear. CDR3 length: 15 residues. V was clipped by 3 bases and J by 0 bases, with 11 bases between them. Germline assignment: CDR1 LGHDT and CDR2 YNNKEL (reference sequence). As DNA, the CDR3 is TGTGCCAGCAGCCATGCTTCCCGGGCTAACTATGGCTACACCTTC. Residues: CASSHASRANYGYTF.

The rearrangement uses TRBV7-2 and TRBJ2-5; D remains ambiguous. With 2 bases removed from V and 1 base from J, the gap between germline ends came to 11 bases. The CDR3 covers 15 residues. CDR1 is SGHTA, CDR2 FQGNSA, per germline. DNA of the CDR3: TGTGCCAGCAGCTTAAACAGCCTCGTCCAAGAGACCCAGTACTTC. Encoded protein: CASSLNSLVQETQYF.

This chain links TRBV13 with TRBJ1-1; no definite D call. This CDR3 has 13 residues. Deletions cut 0 bases from V and 2 bases from J, with 4 bases between. The germline gives CDR1 PRHDT, CDR2 FYEKMQ (reference sequence). CDR3 nucleotides: TGTGCCAGCAGCTTAGGCTCCAACACTGAAGCTTTCTTT. Residues: CASSLGSNTEAFF.

This chain uses TRBV9 with TRBJ2-1; D could derive from TRBD1 or TRBD2 (5 bases each). The germline CDR1 and CDR2 sequences are SGDLS and YYNGEE. V was clipped by 5 bases and J by 7 bases, with 13 bases between them. The length of the CDR3 is 13 residues. The CDR3 reads CASRGVSANEQFF. DNA for the CDR3: TGTGCCAGCAGGGGGGTGAGCGCGAATGAGCAGTTCTTC.

This chain uses TRBV10-2 with TRBJ2-7; 15 bases are shared with TRBD2. The CDR3 runs 16 residues. Per the germline V gene, CDR1 is WSHSY and CDR2 is SAAADI. Trimming cost V 8 bases and J 3 bases; bases outside gene matches: 8. The CDR3 bases are TGCGCCAGCCGGACTAGCGGGAGGGCCCTGGGCTACGAGCAGTACTTC. Translating gives CASRTSGRALGYEQYF.

This clone was seen a single time. The chain recombines TRBV3-1 (or the pseudogene TRBV3-2) with TRBJ1-2, with 7 bases fitting TRBD1. The CDR3 runs to 13 residues. Germline CDR1 reads LGHDT; CDR2 reads YNNKEL (reference sequence). The ends lost 3 bases at V and 3 bases at J; junction bases unmatched: 1. The DNA of the CDR3 is TGTGCCAGCAGCCAGGGGACAGACTATGGCTACACCTTC. It yields the protein CASSQGTDYGYTF.

This chain links TRBV7-9 with TRBJ1-5, with D uncertain. CDR3 length: 12 amino acids. CDR1 is SEHNR and CDR2 is FQNEAQ in the germline V gene (reference sequence). Trimming shortened V by 3 bases and J by 7 bases, and 7 bases separated the two germline ends. The CDR3 sequence is CASSFGVQPQHF. In nucleotides, the CDR3 is TGTGCCAGCAGCTTCGGGGTCCAGCCCCAGCATTTT.

This chain uses TRBV27 with TRBJ1-2, with 7 bases matching TRBD1. Trimming took 3 bases from V and 3 from J; bases not matched to a gene: 4. This CDR3 comprises 14 residues. CDR1 and CDR2 from the germline V gene are MNHEY and SMNVEV (reference sequence). Here the CDR3 DNA reads TGTGCCAGCAGTTTTTCGGGACAGCACTATGGCTACACCTTC. Its protein product is CASSFSGQHYGYTF.

The rearrangement links TRBV4-3 to TRBJ1-1, with D tentatively TRBD1 (6 bases). Per germline, CDR1 LGHNA and CDR2 YSLEER. The CDR3 consists of 14 residues. With 3 bases removed from V and 7 bases from J, the gap between germline ends came to 15 bases. The CDR3 reads CASSHGGFGNEAFF. In nucleotides, the CDR3 is TGCGCCAGCAGCCACGGGGGCTTCGGGAATGAAGCTTTCTTT.

This clone was seen only once. The genes are TRBV13 and TRBJ1-4; D perhaps matches TRBD1 (5 bases). The CDR3 totals 15 residues. Between the trimmed V and J ends, which lost 0 bases and 7 bases, there was a span of 12 bases. Germline-derived CDR1 and CDR2 are PRHDT and FYEKMQ (reference sequence). In DNA form, the CDR3 reads TGTGCCAGCAGCTTAGGTTCAGGGCATGCTGAAAAACTGTTTTTT. Protein: CASSLGSGHAEKLFF. The variable domain in full, with the rest retrieved from reference TRBV13 and TRBJ1-4, is AAGVIQSPRHLIKEKRETATLKCYPIPRHDTVYWYQQGPGQDPQFLISFYEKMQSDKGSIPDRFSAQQFSDYHSELNMSSLELGDSALYFCASSLGSGHAEKLFFGSGTQLSVL.